The 3 T cell receptor beta chains given below trace back to one sample, sequenced in a study of regulatory T cells in long-lasting Graves disease. Specified time point: persistent/refractory GD, antithyroid drugs over 5 years with positive TRAb. RNA from PBMCs was the source of the TCR library. Assembly of TCR beta libraries relied on iRepertoire HTBI primers together with Arm-PCR of CDR3 regions. Using its own MiXCR run on the multiplex PCR reads, TCRdb lists one record per CDR3 protein. The sample consists of roughly 430,000 distinct CDR3 sequences, under 25% of them appearing once. The sample here was peripheral blood mononuclear cells (PBMCs), taken when the disease was refractory, from a patient treated with antithyroid drugs. These receptors were obtained from a female donor with Graves disease.

This clonotype was seen at least ten times. This CDR3 reads CASRGQLYEQYF. Written as DNA, the CDR3 is TGTGCCAGCAGAGGACAGCTCTACGAGCAGTACTTC. The rearrangement links TRBV2 to TRBJ2-7, with D perhaps matching TRBD1 (6 bases). Germline V gene data show CDR1 as SNHLY and CDR2 as FYNNEI. V shed 6 bases and J shed 3 bases, with 9 bases lying between them. The CDR3 totals 12 residues.

The table lists this clonotype with a few counts. The genes are TRBV3-1 and TRBJ1-1; D is perhaps TRBD1 (5 bases). Germline CDR1 is LGHDT and CDR2 is YNNKEL (reference sequence). The V end lost 2 bases, the J end lost 1 base, and 8 bases lay between the germline ends. The CDR3 extends over 14 amino acids. CDR3 residues: CASSQSGANTEAFF. CDR3 coding DNA: TGTGCCAGCAGCCAAAGCGGGGCGAACACTGAAGCTTTCTTT.

The chain couples TRBV4-1 to TRBJ1-5, with D maybe TRBD1 (5 bases). The CDR3 is 15 amino acids. Germline V gene data show CDR1 as MGHRA and CDR2 as YSYEKL. Trimming cost V 0 bases and J 9 bases, with 15 bases left between them. CDR3 DNA sequence: TGCGCCAGCAGCCAAGAGAGGCAGGGACTACGGCCCCAGCATTTT. It specifies CASSQERQGLRPQHF.